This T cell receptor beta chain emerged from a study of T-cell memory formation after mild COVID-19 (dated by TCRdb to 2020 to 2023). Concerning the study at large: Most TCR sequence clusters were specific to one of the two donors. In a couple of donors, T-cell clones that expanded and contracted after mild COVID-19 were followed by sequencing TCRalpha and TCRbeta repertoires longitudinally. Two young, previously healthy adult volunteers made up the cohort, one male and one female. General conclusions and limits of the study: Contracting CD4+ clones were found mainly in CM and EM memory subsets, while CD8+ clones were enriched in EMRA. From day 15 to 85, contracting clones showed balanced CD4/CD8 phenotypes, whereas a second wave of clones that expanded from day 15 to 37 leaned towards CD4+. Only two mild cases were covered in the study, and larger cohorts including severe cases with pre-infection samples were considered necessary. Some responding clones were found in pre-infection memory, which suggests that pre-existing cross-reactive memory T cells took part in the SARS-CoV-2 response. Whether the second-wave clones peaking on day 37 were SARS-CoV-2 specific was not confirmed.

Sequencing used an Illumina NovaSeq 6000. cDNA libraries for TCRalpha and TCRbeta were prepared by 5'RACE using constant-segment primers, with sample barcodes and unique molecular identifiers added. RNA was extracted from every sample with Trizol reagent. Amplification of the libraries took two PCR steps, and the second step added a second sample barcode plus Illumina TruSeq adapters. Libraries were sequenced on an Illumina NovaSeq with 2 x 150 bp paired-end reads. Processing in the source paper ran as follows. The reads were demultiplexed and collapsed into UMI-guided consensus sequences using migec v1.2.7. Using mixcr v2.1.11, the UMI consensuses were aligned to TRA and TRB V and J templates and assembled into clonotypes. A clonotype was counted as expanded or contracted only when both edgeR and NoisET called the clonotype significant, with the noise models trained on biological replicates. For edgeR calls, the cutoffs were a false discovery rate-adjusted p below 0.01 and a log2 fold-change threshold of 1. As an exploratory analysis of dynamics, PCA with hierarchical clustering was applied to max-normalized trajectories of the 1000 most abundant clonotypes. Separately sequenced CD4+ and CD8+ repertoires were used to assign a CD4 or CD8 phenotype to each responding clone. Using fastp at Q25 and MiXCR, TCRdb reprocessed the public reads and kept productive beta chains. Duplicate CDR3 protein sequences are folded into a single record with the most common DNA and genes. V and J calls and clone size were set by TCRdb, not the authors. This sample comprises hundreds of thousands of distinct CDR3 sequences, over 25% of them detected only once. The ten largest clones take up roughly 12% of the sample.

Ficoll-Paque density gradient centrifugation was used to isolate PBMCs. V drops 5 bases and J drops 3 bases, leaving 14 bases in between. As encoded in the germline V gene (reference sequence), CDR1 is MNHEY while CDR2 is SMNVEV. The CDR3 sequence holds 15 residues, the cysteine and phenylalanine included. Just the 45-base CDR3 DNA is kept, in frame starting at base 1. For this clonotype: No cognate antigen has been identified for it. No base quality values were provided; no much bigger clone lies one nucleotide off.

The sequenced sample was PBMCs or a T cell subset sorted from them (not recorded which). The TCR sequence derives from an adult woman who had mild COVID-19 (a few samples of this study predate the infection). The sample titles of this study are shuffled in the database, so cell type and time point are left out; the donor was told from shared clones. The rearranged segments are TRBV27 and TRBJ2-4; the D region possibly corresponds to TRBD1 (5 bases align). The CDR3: CASSLREVDKNIQYF. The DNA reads TGTGCCAGCAGTCTCAGGGAAGTGGACAAAAACATTCAGTACTTC.